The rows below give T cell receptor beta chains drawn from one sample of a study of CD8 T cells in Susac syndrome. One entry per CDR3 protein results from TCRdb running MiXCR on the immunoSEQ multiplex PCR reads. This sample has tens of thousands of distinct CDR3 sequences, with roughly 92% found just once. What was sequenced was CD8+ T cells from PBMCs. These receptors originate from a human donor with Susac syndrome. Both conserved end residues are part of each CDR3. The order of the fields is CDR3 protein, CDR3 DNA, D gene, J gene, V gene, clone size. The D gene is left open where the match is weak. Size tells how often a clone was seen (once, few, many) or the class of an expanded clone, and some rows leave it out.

CASSVTGTGLAQYF,TGTGCCAGCAGTGTAACCGGGACAGGGCTGGCTCAGTACTTC,TRBD1,TRBJ2-4,TRBV2,-
CASSKAADKVWEKLFF,TGTGCCAGCAGCAAAGCGGCGGACAAGGTCTGGGAAAAACTGTTTTTT,-,TRBJ1-4,TRBV21-1,-
CASSLGGGSLAKNIQYF,TGTGCCAGCAGCTTAGGGGGGGGCAGTCTAGCCAAAAACATTCAGTACTTC,-,TRBJ2-4,TRBV7-2,-
CASSLPSSATNEKLFF,TGTGCCAGCAGCTTACCTAGTTCAGCAACTAATGAAAAACTGTTTTTT,-,TRBJ1-4,TRBV7-6,-
CASSAGQGGITDTQYF,TGTGCCAGCAGCGCCGGACAGGGGGGTATAACAGATACGCAGTATTTT,TRBD1,TRBJ2-3,TRBV5-8,-
CASSQDPSFPEQYF,TGCGCCAGCAGCCAAGATCCTTCCTTTCCCGAGCAGTACTTC,-,TRBJ2-7,TRBV4-1,-
CASSPKLRDPGEQYF,TGTGCCAGCAGCCCGAAACTCAGGGACCCGGGGGAGCAGTACTTC,-,TRBJ2-7,TRBV3-1,once
CASTLTRHRARTEAFF,TGTGCCAGCACCCTTACTCGACACAGGGCCCGCACTGAAGCTTTCTTT,-,TRBJ1-1,TRBV6-2/TRBV6-3,-
CASSLAGGTVYSNTGELFF,TGTGCCAGCAGTTTAGCCGGCGGGACAGTATACTCGAACACCGGGGAGCTGTTTTTT,-,TRBJ2-2,TRBV27,once
CASSLEWFYEQYF,TGTGCCAGCAGCTTAGAATGGTTCTACGAGCAGTACTTC,-,TRBJ2-7,TRBV7-8,-
CASSGVGREETQYF,TGTGCCAGCAGTGGAGTCGGGCGGGAAGAGACCCAGTACTTC,-,TRBJ2-5,TRBV28,-
CASSEGSATDVNTQYF,TGTGCCAGTAGTGAGGGTAGCGCGACGGATGTAAATACGCAGTATTTT,-,TRBJ2-3,TRBV19,-
CASSTSQIGTYNEQFF,TGTGCCAGTAGTACCTCTCAGATTGGGACCTACAATGAGCAGTTCTTC,-,TRBJ2-1,TRBV19,-
CASIGGANEKLFF,TGTGCCAGCATCGGGGGTGCTAATGAAAAACTGTTTTTT,-,TRBJ1-4,TRBV28,-
CASSLISQGDTEAFF,TGTGCCAGCAGCTTGATCTCACAGGGCGACACTGAAGCTTTCTTT,-,TRBJ1-1,TRBV5-4,once
CASSLDQGRYGYTF,TGTGCCAGCAGCTTAGATCAGGGCCGTTATGGCTACACCTTC,-,TRBJ1-2,TRBV7-9,-
CASSSRYNEQFF,TGTGCCAGCAGTTCCCGGTACAATGAGCAGTTCTTC,-,TRBJ2-1,TRBV28,-
CASSRRLAFSYNEQFF,TGTGCCAGCAGTCGACGGTTAGCCTTCTCCTACAATGAGCAGTTCTTC,-,TRBJ2-1,TRBV6-2/TRBV6-3,-
CASSSRGTDTQYF,TGTGCCAGCAGCTCCCGAGGGACAGATACGCAGTATTTT,-,TRBJ2-3,TRBV7-2,once
CASRTGVWGRMNTEAFF,TGTGCCAGCAGAACGGGGGTGTGGGGACGGATGAACACTGAAGCTTTCTTT,-,TRBJ1-1,TRBV28,-
CASGEGVNTEAFF,TGTGCCAGCGGGGAGGGGGTCAACACTGAAGCTTTCTTT,-,TRBJ1-1,TRBV5-6,-
CASSSGQGIMNTEAFF,TGTGCCAGCAGTTCGGGACAGGGAATTATGAACACTGAAGCTTTCTTT,TRBD1,TRBJ1-1,TRBV12-3/TRBV12-4,-
CASSISGGSAEAFF,TGTGCCAGTAGTATATCAGGGGGTAGCGCTGAAGCTTTCTTT,TRBD1,TRBJ1-1,TRBV19,few
CAWITGGGTEAFF,TGTGCCTGGATTACAGGGGGTGGTACTGAAGCTTTCTTT,TRBD1,TRBJ1-1,TRBV30,-
CATSTSIEQFF,TGTGCCACCAGTACTAGTATTGAGCAGTTCTTC,-,TRBJ2-1,TRBV19,-
CASSRQGHTQLLYEQYF,TGTGCCAGCAGCCGACAGGGCCACACGCAACTCCTCTACGAGCAGTACTTC,TRBD1,TRBJ2-7,TRBV7-9,-
CASLYGNEQFF,TGTGCCAGCTTGTATGGGAATGAGCAGTTCTTC,-,TRBJ2-1,TRBV2,-
CASSFQTGYGSPLHF,TGTGCCAGCAGTTTCCAGACAGGGTACGGCTCACCCCTCCACTTT,TRBD1,TRBJ1-6,TRBV27,-
CASSDSGGNQPQHF,TGTGCCAGCAGTGATAGCGGCGGCAATCAGCCCCAGCATTTT,-,TRBJ1-5,TRBV7-9,-
CASSAMGNQPQHF,TGTGCCAGTAGTGCCATGGGGAATCAGCCCCAGCATTTT,-,TRBJ1-5,TRBV19,-
CASSQTGTEPYEQYF,TGCGCCAGCAGCCAGACCGGGACGGAGCCCTACGAGCAGTACTTC,-,TRBJ2-7,TRBV4-1,few
CASSTSGSSETQYF,TGTGCCAGCAGCACTAGCGGGAGCTCAGAGACCCAGTACTTC,TRBD2,TRBJ2-5,TRBV5-4,-
CASSLSTAYYGYTF,TGTGCCAGCAGTTTAAGCACAGCCTACTATGGCTACACCTTC,-,TRBJ1-2,TRBV12-3/TRBV12-4,-
CASSPDGTEAFF,TGTGCCAGCAGCCCAGACGGGACAGAAGCTTTCTTT,-,TRBJ1-1,TRBV14,-
CASSVRGQENSPLHF,TGTGCCAGCAGCGTACGGGGACAGGAAAATTCACCCCTCCACTTT,TRBD1,TRBJ1-6,TRBV25-1,-
CASSRGGNIQYF,TGTGCCAGCAGCCGGGGGGGGAACATTCAGTACTTC,TRBD2,TRBJ2-4,TRBV13,-
CASSLGHAWTGGDEQFF,TGTGCCAGCAGTTTAGGACATGCTTGGACAGGGGGAGATGAGCAGTTCTTC,TRBD1,TRBJ2-1,TRBV28,-
CASSVASSGTGAFDSGNTIYF,TGTGCCAGCAGCGTAGCATCCTCCGGGACAGGGGCCTTTGACTCTGGAAACACCATATATTTT,TRBD1,TRBJ1-3,TRBV9,-
CASNSVGVDTEAFF,TGTGCCAGCAACAGTGTCGGTGTCGACACTGAAGCTTTCTTT,-,TRBJ1-1,TRBV6-1,-
CATSDSKNEQFF,TGTGCCACCAGTGATTCAAAGAATGAGCAGTTCTTC,-,TRBJ2-1,TRBV24-1,-
CASSPPGNVGYTF,TGTGCCAGCAGCCCACCAGGGAATGTAGGCTACACCTTC,-,TRBJ1-2,TRBV6-2/TRBV6-3,-
CASTQRAGDGYTF,TGTGCCAGCACCCAGAGGGCCGGGGACGGCTACACCTTC,-,TRBJ1-2,TRBV5-4,-
CSATWDRGVYEQFF,TGCAGTGCTACGTGGGACAGGGGGGTCTATGAGCAGTTCTTC,TRBD1,TRBJ2-1,TRBV20-1,-
CASLTDTYNEQFF,TGTGCCAGTCTGACAGACACCTACAATGAGCAGTTCTTC,-,TRBJ2-1,TRBV6-1,-
CASSPSGGWTEAFF,TGTGCCAGCAGCCCTTCAGGGGGGTGGACTGAAGCTTTCTTT,TRBD1,TRBJ1-1,TRBV12-3/TRBV12-4,few
CASSGLGSSYEQYF,TGTGCCAGCAGCGGTCTCGGGAGCTCCTACGAGCAGTACTTC,-,TRBJ2-7,TRBV27,once
CASSLAGGVYNEQFF,TGTGCCAGCAGCTTAGCGGGAGGGGTCTACAATGAGCAGTTCTTC,TRBD2,TRBJ2-1,TRBV11-2,-
CASSEEVQGTSGYQETQYF,TGTGCCAGCAGTGAAGAGGTCCAGGGGACTAGCGGGTATCAAGAGACCCAGTACTTC,TRBD2,TRBJ2-5,TRBV6-1,-
CASSTGGGTEAFF,TGTGCCAGCAGTACAGGGGGAGGAACTGAAGCTTTCTTT,TRBD1,TRBJ1-1,TRBV2,few
CASRPGQGGTEAFF,TGTGCCAGCAGACCGGGACAGGGCGGGACTGAAGCTTTCTTT,TRBD1,TRBJ1-1,TRBV6-6,-